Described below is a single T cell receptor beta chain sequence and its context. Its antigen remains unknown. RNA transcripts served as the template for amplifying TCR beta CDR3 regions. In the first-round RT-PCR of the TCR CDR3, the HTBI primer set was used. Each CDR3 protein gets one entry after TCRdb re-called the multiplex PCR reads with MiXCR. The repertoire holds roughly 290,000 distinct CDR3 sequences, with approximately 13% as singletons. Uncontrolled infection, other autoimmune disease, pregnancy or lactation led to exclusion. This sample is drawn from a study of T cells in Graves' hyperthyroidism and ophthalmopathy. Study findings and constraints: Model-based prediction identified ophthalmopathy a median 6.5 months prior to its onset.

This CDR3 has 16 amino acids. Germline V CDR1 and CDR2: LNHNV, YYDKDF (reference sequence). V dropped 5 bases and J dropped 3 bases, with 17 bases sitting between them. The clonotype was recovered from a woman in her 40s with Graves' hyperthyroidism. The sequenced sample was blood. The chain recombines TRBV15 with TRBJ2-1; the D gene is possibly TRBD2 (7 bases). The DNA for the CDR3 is TGTGCCACCAGCCCAGGGGCGGGAGCTGGCTACAATGAGCAGTTCTTC. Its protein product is CATSPGAGAGYNEQFF.